Listed below are T cell receptor beta chains from one sample, sequenced in a study of vaccination and CD4 T cells after COVID-19. Their antigens remain unidentified. TCRdb re-analysed the PCR reads in MiXCR, keeping a single row per CDR3 protein. Of 10,000 to 15,000 distinct CDR3 sequences listed, about 29% were seen once; the top ten hold about 20%. Input material: cultured CD4+ T cells from blood. These receptor sequences come from a human donor with COVID-19. The CDR3 runs from the conserved cysteine through the conserved F or W. D genes are given only for firm matches. Clone size, where shown, is once, few, many, or a class for clones that have expanded.

d_call j_call v_call clone_size cdr3_aa cdr3_nt
. TRBJ1-6 TRBV5-6 few CASSAGQYNSPLHF TGTGCCAGCAGCGCGGGACAATATAATTCACCCCTCCACTTT
. TRBJ1-2 TRBV30 . CAWLAITNYGYTF TGTGCCTGGTTGGCGATTACTAACTATGGCTACACCTTC
. TRBJ2-3 TRBV18 . CASSRDSTDTQYF TGTGCCAGCTCCCGGGACAGCACAGATACGCAGTATTTT
TRBD2 TRBJ2-1 TRBV18 . CASSRRDSGGVDEQFF TGTGCCAGCTCGCGGAGGGATAGCGGGGGGGTCGATGAGCAGTTCTTC
. TRBJ2-3 TRBV20-1 few CSAAPLDTQYF TGCAGTGCTGCTCCGCTGGATACGCAGTATTTT
. TRBJ2-5 TRBV19 . CASSIGTTSQETQYF TGTGCCAGTAGTATAGGGACTACCTCCCAAGAGACCCAGTACTTC
. TRBJ2-1 TRBV20-1 . CSARATSIGYNEQFF TGCAGTGCTAGGGCAACTAGTATTGGTTACAATGAGCAGTTCTTC
. TRBJ2-7 TRBV11-2 . CASSLDLPGKGQYF TGTGCCAGCAGCTTAGATCTTCCAGGGAAAGGGCAGTACTTC
. TRBJ1-5 TRBV6-4 . CASSDRGNQPQHF TGTGCCAGCAGTGACAGGGGCAATCAGCCCCAGCATTTT
. TRBJ1-2 TRBV24-1 few CATSAGGHGYTF TGTGCCACCAGTGCCGGGGGCCATGGCTACACCTTC
TRBD1 TRBJ1-4 TRBV11-2 . CASSQDGTVNEKLFF TGTGCCAGCAGCCAGGACGGGACAGTTAATGAAAAACTGTTTTTT
. TRBJ2-3 TRBV6-1 . CASRLTGASTDTQYF TGTGCCAGCAGATTGACCGGGGCTAGCACAGATACGCAGTATTTT
. TRBJ1-4 TRBV11-3 . CASSFMVSANEKLFF TGTGCCAGCAGCTTTATGGTTTCCGCTAATGAAAAACTGTTTTTT
. TRBJ1-1 TRBV30 few CAWSTDSEAFF TGTGCCTGGAGTACTGATAGTGAAGCTTTCTTT
TRBD1 TRBJ1-2 TRBV20-1 few CSASSQGVGGYTF TGCAGTGCTAGTAGCCAGGGGGTAGGTGGCTACACCTTC
TRBD1 TRBJ1-6 TRBV14 . CARDRVIGSPLHF TGTGCCAGAGACAGGGTAATCGGTTCACCCCTCCACTTT
. TRBJ2-3 TRBV12-3/TRBV12-4 . CASSTTRDTQYF TGTGCCAGCAGTACAACGAGAGATACGCAGTATTTT
. TRBJ1-2 TRBV6-2/TRBV6-3 few CASSYEGVRTYGYTF TGTGCCAGCAGTTACGAAGGGGTGAGAACCTATGGCTACACCTTC
TRBD2 TRBJ2-5 TRBV7-8 . CASSLASRIAGGTETQYF TGTGCCAGCAGCTTAGCATCCCGTATAGCGGGGGGGACAGAGACCCAGTACTTC
TRBD1 TRBJ2-2 TRBV19 . CASRTGANTGELFF TGTGCCAGTAGGACAGGGGCGAACACCGGGGAGCTGTTTTTT